The 9 T cell receptor beta chains presented below share a single source sample, sequenced in a study of molecular identifiers for immune sequencing clone quantification. TCRdb analysed the PCR reads with MiXCR anew, one entry per CDR3 protein. The table includes around 300,000 distinct CDR3 sequences, about 22% detected once. The sequenced sample consisted of naive CD8+ T cells from blood, with Jurkat cell RNA spiked in. Documented subset: FACS-sorted CD8+CD4-CCR7+CD45RA+ naive T cells. The receptors were gathered from a human donor in good health. Some libraries in this study had Jurkat cell RNA spiked in.

The gene calls are TRBV19 and TRBJ1-4; D gene unclear. Germline CDR1 and CDR2: LNHDA and SQIVND (reference sequence). This CDR3 comprises 13 residues. V lost 8 bases and J 6 bases, leaving 13 bases between the germline ends. CDR3 in DNA: TGTGCCAGTTATGACTTCTACGATGAAAAACTGTTTTTT. Encoded protein: CASYDFYDEKLFF.

This sequence joins TRBV19 and TRBJ2-7; 7 bases line up with TRBD2. V shed 3 bases, J shed 7 bases, and the junction held 12 bases outside the gene matches. The CDR3 runs 15 residues. Germline V gives CDR1 LNHDA, CDR2 SQIVND (reference sequence). The DNA for the CDR3 is TGTGCCAGTAGTATCCTCCACGCGGGAGCGGGGGAGCAGTACTTC. Encoded protein: CASSILHAGAGEQYF. The whole variable domain, remainder taken from reference TRBV19 and TRBJ2-7, is DGGITQSPKYLFRKEGQNVTLSCEQNLNHDAMYWYRQDPGQGLRLIYYSQIVNDFQKGDIAEGYSVSREKKESFPLTVTSAQKNPTAFYLCASSILHAGAGEQYFGPGTRLTVT.

This clonotype was counted at least ten times. The chain carries TRBV28 and TRBJ2-3; D is unclear. The CDR3 sequence is 15 residues long. Germline loops: CDR1 MDHEN, CDR2 SYDVKM. V was shortened by 5 bases and J by 2 bases, with 14 bases between the two germline ends. The CDR3 DNA follows: TGTGCCAGCAGTCCCGGCATCACCCTCACAGATACGCAGTATTTT. It yields the protein CASSPGITLTDTQYF.

This clonotype was detected many times. This chain connects TRBV6-6 to TRBJ2-7; D is uncertain. The V end lost 0 bases, the J end lost 0 bases, and 15 bases lay between the germline ends. The germline CDR1 and CDR2 sequences are MNHNY and SVGAGI (reference sequence). This CDR3 contains 17 residues. The CDR3 DNA is TGTGCCAGCAGTTACTCGAGTACGGATTATAGCTCCTACGAGCAGTACTTC. This gives the protein CASSYSSTDYSSYEQYF.

This clonotype has ten or more counts. The chain joins TRBV12-3 or TRBV12-4 to TRBJ1-5; D perhaps matches TRBD1 (6 bases). V was pared by 6 bases and J by 7 bases, with 13 bases between. This CDR3 spans 13 amino acids. CDR3 residues: CASSPPQGQPQHF. The CDR3 coding sequence is TGTGCCAGCAGCCCCCCCCAGGGGCAGCCCCAGCATTTT.

In its sample, this clonotype was seen a few times. V and J are TRBV29-1 and TRBJ1-1; TRBD1 aligns across 7 bases. V shed 6 bases, J shed 3 bases, and the junction held 7 bases outside the gene matches. Germline V gene data show CDR1 as SQVTM and CDR2 as ANQGSEA. CDR3 size: 13 residues. In DNA, the CDR3 is TGCAGCGTCCTAGGGGGCGCGGACACTGAAGCTTTCTTT. This sequence encodes CSVLGGADTEAFF.

The chain is built from TRBV28 and TRBJ1-5, with D tentatively TRBD1 (5 bases). The J call could be wrong; TRBJ2-3 is a better fit for the DNA end. The CDR3 covers 15 residues. Germline CDR1 MDHEN, CDR2 SYDVKM. In DNA, the CDR3 is TGTGCCAGCAGTTTTTATCAGGGTTGGAGCCAGCCCCAGTATTTT. Its protein is CASSFYQGWSQPQYF.

With regard to this clonotype: At one of its ends the junction is not consistent with the germline gene, which may arise from a read error. The rearrangement joins TRBV7-9 to TRBJ2-1; TRBD2 is a possible D gene (5 bases). Germline CDR1 and CDR2: SEHNR and FQNEAQ (reference sequence). The CDR3 is made up of 13 amino acids. CDR3 nucleotides: TGTGCCGGCAGCTTAGTAGCGATTAATGAGCAGTTCTTC. Translating gives CAGSLVAINEQFF.

Concerning this clonotype itself: One junction end disagrees with the germline gene, perhaps due to a read error. V is TRBV13 and J is TRBJ2-5; 7 positions agree with TRBD1. CDR3 length equals 16 residues. Germline loops: CDR1 PRHDT, CDR2 FYEKMQ (reference sequence). The CDR3 coding sequence is TGTGCCAGCAGCTTAAGGGGACAGCATATCCAAGGGACCCAGTACTTC. It encodes CASSLRGQHIQGTQYF.